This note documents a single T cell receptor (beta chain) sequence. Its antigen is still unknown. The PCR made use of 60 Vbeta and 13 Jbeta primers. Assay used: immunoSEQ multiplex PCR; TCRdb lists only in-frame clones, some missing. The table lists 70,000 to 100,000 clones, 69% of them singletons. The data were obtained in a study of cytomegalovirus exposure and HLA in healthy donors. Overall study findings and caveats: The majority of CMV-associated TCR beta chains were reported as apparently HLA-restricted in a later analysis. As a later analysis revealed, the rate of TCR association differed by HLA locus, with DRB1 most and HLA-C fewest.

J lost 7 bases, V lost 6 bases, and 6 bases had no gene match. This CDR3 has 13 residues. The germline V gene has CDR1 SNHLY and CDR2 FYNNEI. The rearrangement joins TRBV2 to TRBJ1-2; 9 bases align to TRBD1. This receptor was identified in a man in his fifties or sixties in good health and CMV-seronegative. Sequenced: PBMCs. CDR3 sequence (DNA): TGTGCCAGCAGACAGGGGGCGAATCGTGGCTACACCTTC. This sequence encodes CASRQGANRGYTF.